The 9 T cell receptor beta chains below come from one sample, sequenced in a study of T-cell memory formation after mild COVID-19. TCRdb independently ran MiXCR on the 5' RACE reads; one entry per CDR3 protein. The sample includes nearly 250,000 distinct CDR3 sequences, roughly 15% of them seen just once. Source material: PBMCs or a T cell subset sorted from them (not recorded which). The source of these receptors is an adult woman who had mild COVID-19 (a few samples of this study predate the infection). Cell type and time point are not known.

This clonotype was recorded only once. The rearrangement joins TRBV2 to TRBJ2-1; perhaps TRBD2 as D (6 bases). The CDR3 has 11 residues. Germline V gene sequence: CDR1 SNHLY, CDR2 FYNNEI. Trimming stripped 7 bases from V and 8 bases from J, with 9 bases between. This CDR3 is CASISGDEQFF. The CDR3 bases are TGTGCCAGCATCTCGGGGGATGAGCAGTTCTTC.

CDR3 coding DNA: TGCGCCAGCGGGGGCGGTCCGTCCTACAATGAGCAGTTCTTC. This sequence encodes CASGGGPSYNEQFF. This sequence joins TRBV23-1 and TRBJ2-1; possible D gene TRBD1, 6 bases. TRBV23-1 falls under the ORF class, with uncertain function. The CDR3 is 14 amino acids. V was shortened by 8 bases and J by 1 base, with 12 bases between the two germline ends.

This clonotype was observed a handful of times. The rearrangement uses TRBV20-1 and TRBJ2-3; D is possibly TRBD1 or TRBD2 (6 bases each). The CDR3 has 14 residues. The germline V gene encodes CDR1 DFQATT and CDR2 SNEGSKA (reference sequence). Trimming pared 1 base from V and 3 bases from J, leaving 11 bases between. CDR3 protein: CSARVGGRTDTQYF. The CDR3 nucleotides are TGCAGTGCTAGAGTGGGGGGCAGAACAGATACGCAGTATTTT.

DNA of the CDR3: TGTGCCAGCAGCTTAGACAGGGGAATTGTCACCGGGGAGCTGTTTTTT. Amino acid sequence: CASSLDRGIVTGELFF. The chain joins TRBV5-4 to TRBJ2-2; 8 positions match TRBD1. V lost 2 bases and J lost 4; bases outside the gene matches: 7. Germline assignment: CDR1 SGHNT and CDR2 YYREEE (reference sequence). CDR3 length: 16 amino acids.

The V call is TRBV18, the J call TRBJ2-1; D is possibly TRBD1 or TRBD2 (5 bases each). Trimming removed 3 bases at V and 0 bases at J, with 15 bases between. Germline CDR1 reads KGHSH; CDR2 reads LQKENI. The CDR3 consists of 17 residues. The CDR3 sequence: CASSPPVGTSSYNEQFF. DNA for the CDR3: TGTGCCAGCTCACCCCCTGTTGGGACGAGCTCCTACAATGAGCAGTTCTTC.

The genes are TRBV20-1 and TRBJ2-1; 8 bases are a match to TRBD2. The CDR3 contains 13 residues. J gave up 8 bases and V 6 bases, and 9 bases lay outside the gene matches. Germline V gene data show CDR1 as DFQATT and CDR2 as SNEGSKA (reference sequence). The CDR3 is CSASSGIADEQFF. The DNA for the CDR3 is TGCAGTGCGAGTAGCGGGATAGCGGATGAGCAGTTCTTC.

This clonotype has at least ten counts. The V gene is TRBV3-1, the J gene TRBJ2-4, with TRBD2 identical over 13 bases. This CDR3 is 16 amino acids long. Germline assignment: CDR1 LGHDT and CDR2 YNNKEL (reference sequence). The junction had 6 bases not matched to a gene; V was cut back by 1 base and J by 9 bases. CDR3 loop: CASSQGTSGRIGIQYF. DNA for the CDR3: TGTGCCAGCAGCCAAGGGACTAGCGGGAGAATTGGCATTCAGTACTTC.

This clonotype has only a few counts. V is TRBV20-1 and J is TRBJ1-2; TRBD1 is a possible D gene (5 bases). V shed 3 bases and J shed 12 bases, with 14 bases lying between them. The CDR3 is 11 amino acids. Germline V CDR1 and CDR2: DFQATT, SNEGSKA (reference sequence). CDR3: CSASWDRRHTF. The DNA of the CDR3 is TGCAGTGCTAGTTGGGACCGCCGTCACACCTTC.

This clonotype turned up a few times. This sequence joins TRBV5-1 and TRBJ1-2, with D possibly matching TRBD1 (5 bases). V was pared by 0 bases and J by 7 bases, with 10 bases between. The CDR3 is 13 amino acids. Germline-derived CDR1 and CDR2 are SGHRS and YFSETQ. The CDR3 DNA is TGCGCCAGCAGCTTGGATGGGACCTCTGGCTACACCTTC. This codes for CASSLDGTSGYTF. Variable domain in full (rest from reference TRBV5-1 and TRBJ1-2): KAGVTQTPRYLIKTRGQQVTLSCSPISGHRSVSWYQQTPGQGLQFLFEYFSETQRNKGNFPGRFSGRQFSNSRSEMNVSTLELGDSALYLCASSLDGTSGYTFGSGTRLTVV.